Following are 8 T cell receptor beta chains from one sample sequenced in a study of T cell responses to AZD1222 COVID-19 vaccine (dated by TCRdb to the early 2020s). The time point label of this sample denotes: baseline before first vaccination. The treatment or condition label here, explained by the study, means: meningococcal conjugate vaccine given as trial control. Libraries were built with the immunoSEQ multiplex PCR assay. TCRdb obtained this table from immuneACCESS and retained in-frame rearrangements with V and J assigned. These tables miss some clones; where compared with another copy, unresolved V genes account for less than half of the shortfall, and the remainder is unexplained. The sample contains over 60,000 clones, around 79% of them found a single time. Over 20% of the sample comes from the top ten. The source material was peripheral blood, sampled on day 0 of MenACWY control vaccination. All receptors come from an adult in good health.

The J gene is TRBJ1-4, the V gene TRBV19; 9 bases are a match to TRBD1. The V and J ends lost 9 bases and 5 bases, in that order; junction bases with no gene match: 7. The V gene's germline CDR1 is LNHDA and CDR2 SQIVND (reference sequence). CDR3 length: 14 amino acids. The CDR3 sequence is CASRPGQGNEKLFF. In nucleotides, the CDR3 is TGTGCCAGCCGCCCTGGACAGGGGAATGAAAAACTGTTTTTT.

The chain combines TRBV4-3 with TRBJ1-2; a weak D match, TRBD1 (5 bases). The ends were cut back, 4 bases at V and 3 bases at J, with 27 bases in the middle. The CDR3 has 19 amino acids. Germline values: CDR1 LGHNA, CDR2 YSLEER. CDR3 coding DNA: TGCGCCAGCAGCCTTATGGTGGGGACTGGAGGTAAAATCGACTATGGCTACACCTTC. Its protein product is CASSLMVGTGGKIDYGYTF.

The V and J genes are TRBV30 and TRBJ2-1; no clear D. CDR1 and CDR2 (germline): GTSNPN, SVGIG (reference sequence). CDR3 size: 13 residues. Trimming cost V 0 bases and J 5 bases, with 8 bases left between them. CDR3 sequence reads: CAWSVVANNEQFF. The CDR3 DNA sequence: TGTGCCTGGAGTGTAGTGGCGAACAATGAGCAGTTCTTC.

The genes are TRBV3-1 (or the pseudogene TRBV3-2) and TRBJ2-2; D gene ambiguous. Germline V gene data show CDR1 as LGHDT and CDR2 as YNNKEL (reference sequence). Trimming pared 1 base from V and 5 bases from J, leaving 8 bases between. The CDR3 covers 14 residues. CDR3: CASSQAWETGELFF. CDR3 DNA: TGTGCCAGCAGCCAAGCATGGGAAACCGGGGAGCTGTTTTTT.

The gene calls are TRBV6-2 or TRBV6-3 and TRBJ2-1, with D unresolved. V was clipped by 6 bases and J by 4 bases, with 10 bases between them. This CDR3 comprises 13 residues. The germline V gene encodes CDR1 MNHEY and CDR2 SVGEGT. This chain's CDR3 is CASSPAPYNEQFF. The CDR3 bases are TGTGCCAGCAGCCCGGCCCCTTACAATGAGCAGTTCTTC.

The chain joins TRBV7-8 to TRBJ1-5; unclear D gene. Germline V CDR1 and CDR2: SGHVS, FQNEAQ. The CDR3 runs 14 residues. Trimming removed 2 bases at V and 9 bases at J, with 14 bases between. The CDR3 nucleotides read TGTGCCAGCAGCTTAACGCAGGCCGAGGGGCCCCAGCATTTT. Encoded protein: CASSLTQAEGPQHF.

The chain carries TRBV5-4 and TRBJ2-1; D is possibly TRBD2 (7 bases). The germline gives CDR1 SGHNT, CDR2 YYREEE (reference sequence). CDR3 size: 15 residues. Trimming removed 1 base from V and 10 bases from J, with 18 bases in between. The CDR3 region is CASSLRRGQRGEQFF. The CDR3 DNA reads TGTGCCAGCAGCTTGCGGCGGGGGCAGAGAGGGGAGCAGTTCTTC.

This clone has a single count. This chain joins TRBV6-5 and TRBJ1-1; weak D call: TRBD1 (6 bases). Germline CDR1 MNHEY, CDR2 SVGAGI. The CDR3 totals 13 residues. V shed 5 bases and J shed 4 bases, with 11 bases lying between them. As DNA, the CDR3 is TGTGCCAGCAGTCCCGGACAGAGCACTGAAGCTTTCTTT. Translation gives CASSPGQSTEAFF.